This T cell receptor (beta chain) was found in a study of early T cells in non-severe SARS-CoV-2 infection. Study-level information: Sequencing was performed on bulk RNA from unsorted whole blood, leaving chains unpaired.

Whole-study findings and limits: The matching step, a VDJdb search, favored anti-spike CD8 responses and missed private and CD4 specificities.

V was cut by 6 bases and J by 6 bases, with 9 bases left in between. CDR1 and CDR2 from the germline V gene are SGHAT and FQNNGV. CDR3 size: 12 residues. The table lists this clonotype with many counts. Antigen specificity is unknown. In the library, individual cDNA molecules carried attached unique molecular identifiers. TCRdb called the 5' RACE reads again in MiXCR, with one record for every CDR3 protein. The table records around 26,000 distinct CDR3 sequences, 3.5% to 4.5% of them present only once. The V gene is TRBV11-2, the J gene TRBJ2-1; perhaps TRBD2 as D (5 bases). The TCR comes from an adult who was a healthcare worker with PCR-confirmed SARS-CoV-2 infection or an uninfected control (not recorded which). Sequencing was performed on whole blood. The CDR3 DNA reads as TGTGCCAGCAGGAGGGAGACCAATGAGCAGTTCTTC. It specifies CASRRETNEQFF.